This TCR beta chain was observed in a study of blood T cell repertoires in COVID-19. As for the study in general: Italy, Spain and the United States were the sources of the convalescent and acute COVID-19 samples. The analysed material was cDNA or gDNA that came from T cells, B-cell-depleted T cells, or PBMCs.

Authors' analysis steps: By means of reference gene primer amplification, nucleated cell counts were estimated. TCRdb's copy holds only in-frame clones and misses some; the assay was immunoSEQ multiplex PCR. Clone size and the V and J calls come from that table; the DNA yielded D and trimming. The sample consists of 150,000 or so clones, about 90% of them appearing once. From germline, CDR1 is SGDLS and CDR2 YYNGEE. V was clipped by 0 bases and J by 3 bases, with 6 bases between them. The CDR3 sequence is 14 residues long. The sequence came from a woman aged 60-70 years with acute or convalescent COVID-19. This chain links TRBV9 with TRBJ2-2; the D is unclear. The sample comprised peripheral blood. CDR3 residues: CASSVGRYTGELFF. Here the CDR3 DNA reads TGTGCCAGCAGCGTAGGCAGGTACACCGGGGAGCTGTTTTTT.